These 18 T cell receptor beta chains were sequenced from one sample in a study of T cells expressing NK-cell markers (dated by TCRdb to 2018 to 2020). The method behind the library was 5' RACE. Sequencing relied on an Illumina HiSeq 2000. Each entry corresponds to one CDR3 protein sequence from reads that TCRdb reprocessed, and DNA is not given. This sample's listing comprises fewer than 550,000 distinct CDR3 sequences. Almost 1.5% of the sample rests with the top ten. Input material: blood T cells: a sorted CD56 or NKG2C T cell subset, CD4+ or CD8+ T cells, or bulk PBMC T cells (not recorded which). These receptors originate from a woman between 45 and 60 years old in good health. Donor details come from another sample of the same person, matched by shared clones.

J is TRBJ1-3 and V is TRBV4-1; the TCRdb call, TRBD1, lacks DNA for checking. CDR1 is MGHRA and CDR2 is YSYEKL in the germline V gene. This CDR3 is 15 amino acids long. The chain's CDR3 is CASSQGVQGENTIYF.

The chain combines TRBV27 with TRBJ2-2; TCRdb picks TRBD1, but there is no DNA to check that call. CDR1 is MNHEY, CDR2 SMNVEV, per germline (reference sequence). This CDR3 is built from 12 residues. The CDR3 is CASTAGSGELFF.

This chain uses TRBV3-1 with TRBJ2-7; TCRdb names TRBD2, which stays unverified in the absence of DNA. There are 13 residues in the CDR3. The germline CDR1 and CDR2 sequences are LGHDT and YNNKEL (reference sequence). The CDR3 sequence is CASSSGSVNEQYF.

Here the CDR3 reads CASSEGDGYYEQYF. The chain combines TRBV2 with TRBJ2-7; TCRdb indicates TRBD1, and absent DNA this call remains unverified. The CDR3 is 14 amino acids. The germline CDR1 and CDR2 sequences are SNHLY and FYNNEI. The full variable domain, completed using reference TRBV2 and TRBJ2-7, is EPEVTQTPSHQVTQMGQEVILRCVPISNHLYFYWYRQILGQKVEFLVSFYNNEISEKSEIFDDQFSVERPDGSNFTLKIRSTKLEDSAMYFCASSEGDGYYEQYFGPGTRLTVT.

The chain links TRBV5-1 to TRBJ2-4; TCRdb calls TRBD1, which cannot be checked without DNA. This CDR3 has 14 amino acids. The V gene's germline CDR1 is SGHRS and CDR2 YFSETQ. CDR3: CASSLQTGKNIQYF.

The chain combines TRBV11-2 with TRBJ2-4. The CDR3 contains 14 residues. CDR1 and CDR2 (germline): SGHAT, FQNNGV. CDR3 sequence: CASSPSWVKNIQYF. Based on the CDR3 plus reference TRBV11-2 and TRBJ2-4, the full variable domain is EAGVAQSPRYKIIEKRQSVAFWCNPISGHATLYWYQQILGQGPKLLIQFQNNGVVDDSQLPKDRFSAERLKGVDSTLKIQPAKLEDSAVYLCASSPSWVKNIQYFGAGTRLSVL.

The chain joins TRBV5-1 to TRBJ1-4; TCRdb selects TRBD1, and the lack of DNA leaves this call unchecked. CDR3 length equals 15 residues. Germline assignment: CDR1 SGHRS and CDR2 YFSETQ. CDR3: CASSPGRGSSEKLFF.

J is TRBJ2-7 and V is TRBV6-2 or TRBV6-3; TCRdb selects TRBD1, and the lack of DNA leaves this call unchecked. Germline values: CDR1 MNHEY, CDR2 SVGEGT. The CDR3 length is 16 residues. CDR3: CASSSIGTGATYEQYF.

The chain joins TRBV3-1 to TRBJ1-5; TCRdb gives TRBD1 as the D gene, but with no DNA this cannot be confirmed. This CDR3 has 14 residues. Germline V lookup: CDR1 LGHDT, CDR2 YNNKEL (reference sequence). The CDR3 loop reads CASSHRGKGQPQHF.

The chain combines TRBV7-8 with TRBJ2-1; TCRdb proposes TRBD2, but this gene call is untestable without DNA. CDR3 length: 17 amino acids. Per the germline V gene, CDR1 is SGHVS and CDR2 is FQNEAQ. This CDR3 is CASRELTGTSGINEQFF. Using reference TRBV7-8 and TRBJ2-1 for the parts outside the CDR3, the full variable domain is GAGVSQSPRYKVAKRGQDVALRCDPISGHVSLFWYQQALGQGPEFLTYFQNEAQLDKSGLPSDRFFAERPEGSVSTLKIQRTQQEDSAVYLCASRELTGTSGINEQFFGPGTRLTVL.

The chain combines TRBV15 with TRBJ2-2. Germline CDR1 is LNHNV and CDR2 is YYDKDF (reference sequence). This CDR3 is built from 13 residues. CDR3 residues: CATSIPSSGELFF.

The chain carries TRBV6-5 and TRBJ2-2. The length of the CDR3 is 15 residues. CDR1 is MNHEY and CDR2 is SVGAGI in the germline V gene. This chain's CDR3 is CASSRLHGLSGELFF.

The chain has TRBV7-8 and TRBJ1-1. Germline CDR1 is SGHVS and CDR2 is FQNEAQ. The CDR3 is 13 residues long. This CDR3 reads CASSFELVREAFF.

The chain uses TRBV12-3 or TRBV12-4 and TRBJ2-5; TCRdb reports TRBD1, a call that lacks DNA to check it against. This CDR3 is built from 15 residues. This CDR3 reads CASSTAGTEQETQYF.

The V gene is TRBV6-6, the J gene TRBJ2-3; with no DNA, the TCRdb D assignment of TRBD2 cannot be verified. The CDR3 is 17 residues long. The germline V gene encodes CDR1 MNHNY and CDR2 SVGAGI (reference sequence). CDR3 residues: CASSYTPGLAAPSSQYF.

The chain has TRBV7-8 and TRBJ2-1; TCRdb designates TRBD2, a call that cannot be tested without DNA. The CDR3 has 17 residues. Germline CDR1 SGHVS, CDR2 FQNEAQ. The CDR3 region is CASSFFRASGIQFEQFF.

This rearrangement joins TRBV7-7 to TRBJ2-5; as DNA is missing, the TRBD1 call by TCRdb cannot be tested. The CDR3 covers 15 residues. Germline loops: CDR1 SSHAT, CDR2 FNYEAQ (reference sequence). This chain's CDR3 is CASSSYGTGEETQYF.

The chain has TRBV10-3 and TRBJ1-1; absent DNA, TCRdb's TRBD1 call cannot be checked. This CDR3 region has 15 residues. Germline lookup yields CDR1 ENHRY and CDR2 SYGVKD. This CDR3 is CAISPGQASKGEAFF.